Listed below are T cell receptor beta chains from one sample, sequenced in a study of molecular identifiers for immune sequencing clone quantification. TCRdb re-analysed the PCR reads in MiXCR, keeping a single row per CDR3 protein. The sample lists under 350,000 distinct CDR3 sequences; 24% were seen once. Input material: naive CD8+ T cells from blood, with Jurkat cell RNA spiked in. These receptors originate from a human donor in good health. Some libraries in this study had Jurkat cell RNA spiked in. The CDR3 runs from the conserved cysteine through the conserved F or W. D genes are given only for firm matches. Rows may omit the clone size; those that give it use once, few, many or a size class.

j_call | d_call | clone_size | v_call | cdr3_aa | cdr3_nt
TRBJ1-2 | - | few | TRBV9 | CASSPSGGEGYTF | TGTGCCAGCAGCCCGTCCGGGGGTGAAGGCTACACCTTC
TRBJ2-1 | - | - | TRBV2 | CASSSSVGTLQFF | -
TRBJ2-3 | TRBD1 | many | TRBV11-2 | CASSVTGGLNTDTQYF | TGTGCCAGCAGCGTGACAGGGGGTCTTAACACAGATACGCAGTATTTT
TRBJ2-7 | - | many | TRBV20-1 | CSAREDGTYEQYF | TGCAGTGCTAGAGAGGACGGAACCTACGAGCAGTACTTC
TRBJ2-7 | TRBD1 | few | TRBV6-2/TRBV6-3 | CASRPARQGRYEQYF | TGTGCCAGCAGACCCGCCCGACAGGGACGGTACGAGCAGTACTTC
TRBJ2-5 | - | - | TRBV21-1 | CASSKDSRATPETQYF | TGTGCCAGCAGCAAAGATTCTAGGGCTACCCCCGAGACCCAGTACTTC
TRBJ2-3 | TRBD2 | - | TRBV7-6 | CASSRSGSGTDTQYF | TGTGCCAGCAGTCGTAGCGGGAGCGGCACAGATACGCAGTATTTT
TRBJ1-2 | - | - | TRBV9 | CASSTAGAHYGYTF | TGTGCCAGCAGCACCGCAGGGGCCCACTATGGCTACACCTTC
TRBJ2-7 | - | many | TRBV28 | CASSFWSSYEQYF | TGTGCCAGCAGTTTTTGGAGCTCCTACGAGCAGTACTTC
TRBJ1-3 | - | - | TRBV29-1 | CSAARDSAGNTIYF | TGCAGCGCTGCCCGGGACTCGGCTGGAAACACCATATATTTT
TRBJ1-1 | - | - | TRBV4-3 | CASSPGSGGYTEAFF | TGCGCCAGCAGCCCGGGCTCCGGGGGGTACACTGAAGCTTTCTTT
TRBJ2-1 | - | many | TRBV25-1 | CASSVLGIDPFF | TGTGCCAGCAGTGTGTTGGGGATAGATCCCTTCTTC
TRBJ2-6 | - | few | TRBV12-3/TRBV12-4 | CASSIWPGSGANVLTF | TGTGCCAGCAGTATCTGGCCAGGGTCTGGGGCCAACGTCCTGACTTTC
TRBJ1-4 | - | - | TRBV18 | CASSPGSSNEKLFF | TGTGCCAGCTCACCAGGGTCGAGTAATGAAAAACTGTTTTTT
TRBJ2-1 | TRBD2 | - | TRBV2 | CASSGPSGGNEQSF | TGTGCCAGCAGTGGACCTAGCGGGGGCAATGAGCAGTCCTTC
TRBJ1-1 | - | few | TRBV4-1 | CASSQDHYRMNTEAFF | TGCGCCAGCAGCCAAGATCATTACAGGATGAACACTGAAGCTTTCTTT
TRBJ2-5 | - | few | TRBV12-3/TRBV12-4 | CASSLKASQETQYF | TGTGCCAGCAGTTTAAAGGCTAGTCAAGAGACCCAGTACTTC
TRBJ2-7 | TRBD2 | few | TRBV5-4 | CASSIRLAGVWEQYF | TGTGCCAGCAGCATAAGACTAGCGGGAGTATGGGAGCAGTACTTC
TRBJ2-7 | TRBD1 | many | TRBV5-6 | CASSLGDRGPYEQYF | TGTGCCAGCAGCTTGGGGGACAGGGGTCCTTACGAGCAGTACTTC
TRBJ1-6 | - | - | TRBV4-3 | CASSQARGLNNSPLHF | TGCGCCAGCAGCCAAGCTCGGGGACTGAATAATTCACCCCTCCACTTT
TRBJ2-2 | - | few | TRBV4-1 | CASSQGPAGPYTGELFF | TGCGCCAGCAGCCAGGGGCCAGCAGGCCCATACACCGGGGAGCTGTTTTTT
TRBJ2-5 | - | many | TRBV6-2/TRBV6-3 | CASRELGTSQETQYF | TGTGCCAGCAGAGAACTAGGGACTTCCCAAGAGACCCAGTACTTC
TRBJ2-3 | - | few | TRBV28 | CASADTGLTDTQYF | TGTGCCAGCGCTGACACAGGGCTTACAGATACGCAGTATTTT
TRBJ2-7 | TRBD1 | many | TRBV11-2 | CASSFQGAAEQYF | TGTGCCAGCAGCTTCCAGGGGGCTGCCGAGCAGTACTTC
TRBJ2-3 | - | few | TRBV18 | CASSPVWGFGTDTQYF | TGTGCCAGCTCACCAGTCTGGGGTTTCGGCACAGATACGCAGTATTTT
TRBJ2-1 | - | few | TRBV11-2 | CASSLGDTSYNEQFF | TGTGCCAGCAGCTTAGGGGACACATCCTACAATGAGCAGTTCTTC
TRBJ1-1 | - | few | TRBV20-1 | CSAPAGTNTEALF | TGCAGTGCTCCGGCCGGGACGAACACTGAAGCTCTCTTT
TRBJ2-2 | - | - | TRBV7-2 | CASSSETLPGELFF | TGTGCCAGCAGCTCAGAGACCCTCCCCGGGGAGCTGTTTTTT
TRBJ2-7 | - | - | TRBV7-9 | CASSPGVWDAQRVYEQYF | TGTGCCAGCAGCCCTGGAGTTTGGGACGCCCAAAGGGTCTACGAGCAGTACTTC
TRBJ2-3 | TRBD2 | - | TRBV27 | CASSQNLAGEADTQYF | TGTGCCAGCAGTCAAAACTTAGCGGGAGAGGCAGATACGCAGTATTTT
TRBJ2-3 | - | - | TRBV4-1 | CASSAHGARITDTQYF | TGCGCCAGCAGCGCCCACGGGGCTAGAATCACAGATACGCAGTATTTT
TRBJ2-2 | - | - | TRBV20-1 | CSPWETDRNTGELFF | TGCAGTCCTTGGGAAACTGACAGGAACACCGGGGAGCTGTTTTTT
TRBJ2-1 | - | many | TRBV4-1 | CASSQTMGGAYNEQFF | TGCGCCAGCAGCCAAACAATGGGGGGCGCATACAATGAGCAGTTCTTC
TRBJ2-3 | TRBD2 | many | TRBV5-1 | CASSVTSGVFTDTQYF | TGCGCCAGCAGCGTAACTAGCGGGGTCTTCACAGATACGCAGTATTTT
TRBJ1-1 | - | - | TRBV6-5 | CASSFSGHANTEAFF | TGTGCCAGCAGTTTTTCGGGACACGCGAACACTGAAGCTTTCTTT